Each of the 4 T cell receptor beta chains below was sequenced from the same sample in a study of OX40 agonist ivuxolimab in advanced cancers. Clones were read by immunoSEQ multiplex PCR, and TCRdb kept only the in-frame ones, dropping some. The sample shows roughly 50,000 clones, roughly three quarters of them seen only once. This specimen consisted of CD4+ or CD8+ T cells sorted from blood, obtained in a trial of the OX40 agonist ivuxolimab. These receptors all stem from an adult with an advanced solid tumor such as melanoma, head and neck, liver or kidney cancer.

The chain employs TRBV5-4 and TRBJ1-3; D is unresolved. This CDR3 contains 16 residues. V lost 0 bases and J lost 0, with 10 bases in between. The V gene's germline CDR1 is SGHNT and CDR2 YYREEE (reference sequence). In DNA form, the CDR3 reads TGTGCCAGCAGCTTGGGTCTTTCTGGCTCTGGAAACACCATATATTTT. Protein product: CASSLGLSGSGNTIYF.

This chain links TRBV27 with TRBJ2-5; TRBD2 might be the D (5 bases). V lost 6 bases and J lost 5, with 13 bases in between. The germline gives CDR1 MNHEY, CDR2 SMNVEV (reference sequence). The CDR3 totals 13 residues. The CDR3 DNA reads as TGTGCCAGCAGCCGCCAACCGGGGGAGACCCAGTACTTC. Translation gives CASSRQPGETQYF.

The chain combines TRBV2 with TRBJ1-2, with TRBD1 matching over 8 bases. Trimming took 1 base from V and 2 from J; bases not matched to a gene: 3. The CDR3 extends over 15 amino acids. Germline V gives CDR1 SNHLY, CDR2 FYNNEI. The CDR3 nucleotides read TGTGCCAGCAGTGAAGGCAGGGGGCGCAACTATGGCTACACCTTC. This codes for CASSEGRGRNYGYTF.

The V gene is TRBV28, the J gene TRBJ2-4; no clear D gene. Looked up from germline, CDR1 is MDHEN and CDR2 is SYDVKM. Trimming left V 5 bases short and J 5 bases short, with 7 bases between. The CDR3 is 12 residues long. The CDR3 region has the DNA TGTGCCAGCAGTCGGGCTCAAAACATTCAGTACTTC. Its protein product is CASSRAQNIQYF.